This T cell receptor beta chain was captured by sequencing in a study of tumor-infiltrating lymphocytes in primary liver carcinoma. Study as a whole: Tumor stage was T1-T3 N0M0, and tumor size was about 4 to 10 cm across. Whole-study results and caveats: Blood trailed tumors significantly in top-250-clone fraction (p = 0.039).

The V and J ends lost 1 base and 6 bases, in that order; junction bases with no gene match: 9. Germline CDR1 MRHNA, CDR2 SNTAGT. This CDR3 is 16 amino acids long. A constant-region primer served to make TCR beta cDNA from approximately 490 ng total RNA. Slightly modified ARM-PCR served as the procedure for the TCR beta libraries. These libraries came from three rounds of nested multiplex PCR. Researchers ran the first two PCR rounds for roughly 11 cycles each with TRBV1-TRBV30 forward primers and a C-beta reverse primer. MiXCR, applied by TCRdb to the multiplex PCR reads, yields one record per CDR3 protein. The data hold approximately 300,000 distinct CDR3 sequences, with 65% observed a single time. This clonotype was seen only a few times. The antigen remains unidentified. Unsorted whole blood served as the source of blood RNA, and germline DNA was extracted as well. The patients carried chronic HBV infection and had received no treatment.

Sequenced material: peripheral blood. The receptor's source is a man aged 35-49 years with primary liver carcinoma and hepatitis B virus infection. The rearrangement joins TRBV6-4 to TRBJ2-3; 8 nucleotides match TRBD2. CDR3 bases: TGTGCCAGCAGTGACTGGGCGGGAGGCGCGTGGGATACGCAGTATTTT. Its translation: CASSDWAGGAWDTQYF.